This TCR beta chain emerged from a study of T-cell memory formation after mild COVID-19. Study-wide results and caveats: CM and EM subsets held most contracting CD4+ clones; EMRA held CD8+ ones.

5'RACE, which relied on constant-segment primers, yielded TCR alpha and TCR beta cDNA libraries carrying sample barcodes and UMIs. TCRdb re-analysed the 5' RACE reads in MiXCR, keeping a single row per CDR3 protein. The table includes fewer than 250,000 distinct CDR3 sequences, approximately 10% detected once. This clonotype has more than one count but fewer than ten. Its target is unknown. This CDR3 has 14 amino acids. V gave up 6 bases and J gave up 2 bases, with 13 bases separating them. The germline CDR1 and CDR2 sequences are WNHNN and SYGVQD (reference sequence). The specimen sequenced was PBMCs or a T cell subset sorted from them (not recorded which). The rearrangement uses TRBV10-1 and TRBJ2-5, with no clear D. The receptor was derived from a man aged 18 to 29 who had mild COVID-19 (a few samples of this study predate the infection). Cell type and time point are not known. CDR3 DNA: TGCGCCAGCAGCGGTGGGCCGCGGCAAGAGACCCAGTACTTC. Encoded protein: CASSGGPRQETQYF.